The clone carrying this T cell receptor (beta chain) has only a few counts. The antigen remains unidentified. This specimen comes from a study of beta chain features in type 1 diabetes. Study-wide points: Sequencing the cDNA could make cells with high TCR expression show up more than they should. Shorter TCRB CDR3s, moderately but significantly so, were found in Type 1 diabetes patients in all four CD4+ subsets.

The CDR3 extends over 14 amino acids. Trimming at V came to 3 bases and at J to 1 base, leaving 3 bases not matched to a gene. From germline, CDR1 is SGHRS and CDR2 YFSETQ. Of the isolated RNA, all was reverse transcribed, and so the sequenced material was expressed TCRB transcripts. Naive, central memory and regulatory T cell samples came to a mean of approximately 3.57 million reads. Sequencing used immunoSEQ multiplex PCR; TCRdb keeps in-frame clones, though not all of them. The sample consists of some 640,000 clones, about 14% of them appearing once. This TCR was recovered from a man in his late teens or twenties with type 1 diabetes. The source material was naive CD4+ T cells from blood. The chain uses TRBV5-1 and TRBJ2-5, with 7 nucleotides matching TRBD1. The CDR3, as DNA: TGCGCCAGCAGCTCGACAGGGATCCAAGAGACCCAGTACTTC. It specifies CASSSTGIQETQYF. The variable domain in full, with the rest retrieved from reference TRBV5-1 and TRBJ2-5, is KAGVTQTPRYLIKTRGQQVTLSCSPISGHRSVSWYQQTPGQGLQFLFEYFSETQRNKGNFPGRFSGRQFSNSRSEMNVSTLELGDSALYLCASSSTGIQETQYFGPGTRLLVL.